This T cell receptor (beta chain) was found in a study of blood T cells in healthy people across ages. The germline CDR1 and CDR2 sequences are MNHEY and SMNVEV (reference sequence). The ends were cut back, 4 bases at V and 2 bases at J, with 17 bases in the middle. The length of the CDR3 is 16 residues. With a J-beta primer mix and a sample-barcoded 5' primer, a second PCR ran about 7 to 12 cycles. TCRdb re-analysed the 5' RACE reads in MiXCR, keeping a single row per CDR3 protein. The table lists roughly 930,000 distinct CDR3 sequences, around 49% of them singletons. Each donor had around 9.8 milliliters of peripheral blood drawn.

Sequencing was done on a sample of blood. The V call is TRBV27, the J call TRBJ2-5; a weak D match, TRBD1 (6 bases). The receptor was derived from a man aged 30 to 45 in good health. CDR3 region: CASSSDNTGIQETQYF. As DNA, the CDR3 is TGTGCCAGCAGTTCCGATAATACAGGGATACAAGAGACCCAGTACTTC.